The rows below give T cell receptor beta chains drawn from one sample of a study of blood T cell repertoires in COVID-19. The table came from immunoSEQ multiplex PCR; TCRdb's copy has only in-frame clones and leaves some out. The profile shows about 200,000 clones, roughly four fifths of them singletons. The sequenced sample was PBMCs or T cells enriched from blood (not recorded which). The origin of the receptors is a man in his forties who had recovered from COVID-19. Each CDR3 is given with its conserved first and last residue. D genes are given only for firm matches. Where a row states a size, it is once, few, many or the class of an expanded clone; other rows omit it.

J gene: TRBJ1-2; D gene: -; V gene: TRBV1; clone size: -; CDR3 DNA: TGCACCAGCAGCCCCTACTACCATGGACAGGGGCACAACTATGGCTACACCTTC; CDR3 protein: CTSSPYYHGQGHNYGYTF
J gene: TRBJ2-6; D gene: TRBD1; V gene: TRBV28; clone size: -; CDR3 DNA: TGTGCCAGCAGTTCCACCGCCCCAGGGGGCCCTGGGGCCAACGTCCTGACTTTC; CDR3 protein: CASSSTAPGGPGANVLTF
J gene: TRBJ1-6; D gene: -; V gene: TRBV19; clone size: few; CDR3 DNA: TGTGCCAGTAGTATCTGGGCAGCAGAGAATTCACCCCTCCACTTT; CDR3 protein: CASSIWAAENSPLHF
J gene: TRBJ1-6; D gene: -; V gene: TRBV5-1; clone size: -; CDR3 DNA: TGCGCCAGCAGCTTGGATCAGGGTGATTCACCCCTCCACTTT; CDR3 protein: CASSLDQGDSPLHF
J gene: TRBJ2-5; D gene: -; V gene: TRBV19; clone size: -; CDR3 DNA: TGTGCCAGTAGTCCTTCCCGGACAGTACAAGAGACCCAGTACTTC; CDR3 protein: CASSPSRTVQETQYF
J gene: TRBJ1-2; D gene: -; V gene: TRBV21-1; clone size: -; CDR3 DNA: TGTGCCAGCAGCAAATCCGGGACAGGGTACGATGGCTACACCTTC; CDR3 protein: CASSKSGTGYDGYTF
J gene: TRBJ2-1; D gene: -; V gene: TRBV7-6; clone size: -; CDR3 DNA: TGTGCCAGCAGCTTACAGGGGAGCTACAATGAGCAGTTCTTC; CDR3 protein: CASSLQGSYNEQFF
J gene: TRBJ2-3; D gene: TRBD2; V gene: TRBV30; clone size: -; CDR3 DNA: TGTGCCTGGAGATGGGCGGGAGCCTTAGATACGCAGTATTTT; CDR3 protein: CAWRWAGALDTQYF
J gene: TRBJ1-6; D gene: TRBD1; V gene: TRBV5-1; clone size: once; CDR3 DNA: TGCGCCAGCCAGGGACAGGATAATTCACCCCTCCACTTT; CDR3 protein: CASQGQDNSPLHF
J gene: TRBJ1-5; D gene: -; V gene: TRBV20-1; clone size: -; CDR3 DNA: TGCAGTGCTAGTATCCAGGGGTCGGGTCAGCCCCAGCATTTT; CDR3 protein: CSASIQGSGQPQHF
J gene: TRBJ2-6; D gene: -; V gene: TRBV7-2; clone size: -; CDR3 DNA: TGTGCCAGCCGGACGTCGAGGGAGGAAACAGGGGCCAACGTCCTGACTTTC; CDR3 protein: CASRTSREETGANVLTF
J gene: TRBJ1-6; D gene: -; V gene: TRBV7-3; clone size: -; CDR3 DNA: TGTGCCAGCAGCCCCTTGACAGATTCACCCCTCCACTTT; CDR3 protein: CASSPLTDSPLHF